This record covers a single T cell receptor beta chain. The antigen is undetermined. This sample was taken from a study of T cell responses to AZD1222 COVID-19 vaccine. The protocol was immunoSEQ multiplex PCR, while the TCRdb copy is restricted to in-frame clones and leaves out a portion. Of approximately 180,000 clones detected, more than 70% appear once; the ten largest clones hold 20% to 30%. Study-wide results and caveats: At baseline, just six or seven AZD1222 recipients tested seropositive. Regions 160-218 and 743-854 held dominance among vaccine-associated CD4 TCRs, which spanned spike. There were repertoire samples only from the period after the peak T cell response. Clonal diversity was possibly underestimated; the donors were predominantly white British and more often female.

In germline, CDR1 is GTSNPN, CDR2 SVGIG (reference sequence). Trimming removed 1 base from V and 5 bases from J; junction bases left unmatched: 4. The CDR3 contains 13 residues. The source of this sequence is an adult who received the AZD1222 COVID-19 vaccine. Source: peripheral blood, taken 28 days after the second AZD1222 dose. The chain links TRBV30 to TRBJ2-5; TRBD2 aligns across 7 bases. The CDR3 spells CAWSAPRGETQYF. The CDR3 nucleotides read TGTGCCTGGAGTGCTCCGCGGGGGGAGACCCAGTACTTC.